The T cell receptor beta chain described here comes from a study of shared clonotypes between healthy human individuals (dated by TCRdb to 2020 to 2021). Regarding the research as a whole: A couple of women and a few men aged 18 to 49 years were included in the cohort. Per donor, three plates each were used for CD4 naive and CD4 memory, two for CD8 naive, and one for CD8 memory. To estimate repertoire size and how much clonotypes are shared between individuals, the study performed deep sequencing of blood TCR repertoires from roughly five healthy adults. To increase sequencing depth and limit assay-specific biases, different laboratories used diverse techniques to prepare libraries and sequence TCR repertoires. Between about 0.8 and 9.5 billion PBMCs per donor were obtained by leukapheresis.

Details on this clone: This clone's antigen is unknown. No much larger clonotype is one base removed from it; base qualities were not supplied.

Using the deep immunoSEQ assay, multiplex PCR amplified TCR CDR3 regions from genomic DNA. Extracted genomic DNA from each cell subset was distributed evenly across all wells of several immunoSEQ 96-well plates, and each plate was treated as a replicate. Each replicate PCR for sorted subsets received approximately 200 ng genomic DNA, equal to 28,000 or so T cell genomes. Purified libraries were quantified with a Qubit 3.0 fluorometer, sized on a Bioanalyzer 2100, and re-quantified with the KAPA Library Quantification kit. Every immunoSEQ 96-well plate was sequenced on a dedicated single-read 150-cycle Illumina NextSeq 550 flow cell. Under the source paper's analysis protocol: The immunoSEQ output contained only junctional sequences without quality scores, so filtering could not match that applied to full-length reads. Sequences were annotated with PyIR, a Python wrapper for IgBLAST v1.9, using IMGT germline references to assign V/J genes and CDR3. Reads were removed for weak V/J assignments (E-value above 1e-6), missing CDR3, stop codons, out-of-frame junctions, or ambiguous translated residues. V3J clonotypes were defined as sequences sharing the same inferred V gene, J gene, and CDR3 amino acid sequence. Percentage overlap between repertoires was calculated by dividing the number of shared unique clonotypes by the size of the smaller repertoire. Three approaches were used to assess repertoire richness: RTK rarefaction, the Chao1 estimator, and Recon v2.1 estimates of unobserved clonotypes. Generation probabilities for all TCRbeta clonotypes obtained by the gDNA method from a handful of donors were computed using OLGA. TCRdb stores this immuneACCESS table with in-frame sequences only. Part of the clones is absent; in the studies checked, under half of the shortfall reflects unresolved V genes, and no reason is known for the rest. V and J calls and clone size come straight from that table; D and trimming were deduced from the DNA. The sample has around 2.5 million clones on record, 93% of them singletons. The ten largest account for 0.36% of the sample.

V loses 0 bases at its end and J loses 11 bases; junction bases beyond the gene matches: 7. The CDR1 and CDR2 encoded by the germline V gene are SGHRS and YFSETQ. Including cysteine and phenylalanine, the CDR3 has 14 amino acids. CDR3 DNA only is kept here, 42 bases in frame from base 1. Paper-wide results and their limitations: When several donors were compared, the shared fraction of clonotypes was 5% to 6.5% for naive CD4, 3.5% for naive CD8, more than 2% for memory CD4, and 0.35% to 0.4% for memory CD8. Sampling was restricted to blood, and TCR repertoires in tissues likely differ from the TCR repertoires found in blood. Rarefaction of sorted-subset datasets indicated incomplete sequencing despite the large sequencing depth. Clonotypes shared by all four sorted-subset donors showed higher generation probabilities than non-shared clonotypes. The small number of donors limited the genetic and exposure-history diversity represented. Pairwise subsampling led to the expectation that sequencing depth would affect the degree of clonotype sharing among donors. Larger estimated clonotype richness was generally found for naive subsets than for memory subsets.

The donors were healthy, HIV-negative adults who had no recently reported acute infections or vaccinations. Only Caucasian adults living in Nashville, Tennessee, USA were represented among the donors. CD4+ T cells were enriched through magnetic negative selection, after which naive cells were positively selected on CD45RA and the remaining negative fraction served as the memory subset. Blood was obtained by leukapheresis, after which PBMCs were separated by Ficoll-Histopaque density gradient centrifugation and cryopreserved in liquid nitrogen vapor phase. Purity and quantity of every magnetically sorted T cell population were checked by analytical flow cytometry. Genomic DNA was isolated from each sorted fraction and quantified by UV absorbance on a Nanodrop 2000c.

The sequenced material came from naive CD4+ T cells from PBMCs. Interpreted using the paper, the cell subset or site label stands for: CD45RA+ positively selected. The chain couples TRBV5-1 to TRBJ1-4; 7 junctional bases match TRBD1. This sequence was found in a man younger than 35 in good health. Some clones in this sample may be carry-over from other donors' samples. The CDR3 region: CASSLDRGSDKLFF. The nucleotide sequence is given as TGCGCCAGCAGCTTGGACAGGGGCTCGGACAAACTGTTTTTT.